This T cell receptor (beta chain) was identified during a study of OX40 agonist ivuxolimab in advanced cancers. Study information: Aged about 20 to 80 with a mean of roughly 65 years, they were about 80% male. Broader study findings: Patients who responded partially at 0.1-3.0 mg/kg showed clonal expansion ranking among the lowest.

TCRdb's table, derived via immunoSEQ multiplex PCR, lists solely in-frame clones and lacks some. Among about 54,000 clones, 80% to 90% were seen once, and the ten largest hold under 3.5%. CDR1 SGHVS and CDR2 FQNEAQ come from the germline V gene. Trimming pared 5 bases from V and 1 base from J, leaving 11 bases between. The CDR3 covers 14 residues. Patients with a history of autoimmune disease or on systemic immunosuppression were excluded. With regard to this clone: Its target is unknown.

The V and J genes are TRBV7-8 and TRBJ2-5; D may be TRBD1 (6 bases). The specimen was CD4+ or CD8+ T cells sorted from blood, collected in a trial of the OX40 agonist ivuxolimab. The sequence was obtained from an adult with an advanced solid tumor such as melanoma, head and neck, liver or kidney cancer. The CDR3 DNA follows: TGTGCCAGCAGCGTCCGGGACACCCAAGAGACCCAGTACTTC. It yields the protein CASSVRDTQETQYF.